The 23 T cell receptor beta chains listed next were all sequenced from one sample in a study of cytomegalovirus exposure and HLA in healthy donors (dated by TCRdb to about 2017). Library construction relied on the immunoSEQ multiplex PCR assay. The multiplex PCR relied on a mix of 60 forward primers for TCR Vbeta segments and 13 reverse primers for TCR Jbeta segments. TCRdb took this table from immuneACCESS and kept in-frame rearrangements with V and J called. Such tables lack part of the clones; where checked against another copy, unresolved V genes explain under half of the gap, and the rest is unexplained. This sample gives more than 150,000 clones in total; approximately 79% of them show up just once. About 5.7% of the sample is held by the ten biggest clonotypes. Specimen: PBMCs. These receptors were collected from a man in his forties or fifties in good health and CMV-seropositive.

This rearrangement joins TRBV19 to TRBJ2-1; a weak D match, TRBD2 (6 bases). Germline V gives CDR1 LNHDA, CDR2 SQIVND (reference sequence). V was shortened by 5 bases and J by 9 bases, with 23 bases between the two germline ends. CDR3 size: 16 residues. The CDR3 DNA follows: TGTGCCAGTAGTCGCCCACCAGGGACTGTGGTGGGTGAGCAGTTCTTC. Translation: CASSRPPGTVVGEQFF.

The chain joins TRBV15 to TRBJ2-3; 11 bases are a match to TRBD2. Germline V gives CDR1 LNHNV, CDR2 YYDKDF (reference sequence). V dropped 4 bases and J dropped 0; count of bases not matched to a gene: 6. CDR3 length equals 17 residues. The CDR3 sequence: CATSNPTSGGSTDTQYF. The CDR3 region has the DNA TGTGCCACCAGCAACCCCACTAGCGGGGGTAGCACAGATACGCAGTATTTT. The entire variable domain, with the rest obtained from reference TRBV15 and TRBJ2-3, is as follows: DAMVIQNPRYQVTQFGKPVTLSCSQTLNHNVMYWYQQKSSQAPKLLFHYYDKDFNNEADTPDNFQSRRPNTSFCFLDIRSPGLGDTAMYLCATSNPTSGGSTDTQYFGPGTRLTVL.

The J gene is TRBJ1-5, the V gene TRBV5-4; D remains unclear. The V and J ends lost 3 bases and 0 bases respectively, with 10 bases between them. This CDR3 region has 15 residues. Germline loops: CDR1 SGHNT, CDR2 YYREEE (reference sequence). This CDR3 reads CASSYGEHSNQPQHF. The CDR3 DNA reads as TGTGCCAGCAGCTATGGGGAGCATAGCAATCAGCCCCAGCATTTT.

This sequence joins TRBV21-1 and TRBJ2-2; TRBD2, as called in the table, went unchecked against the DNA. TRBV21-1 is a known pseudogene. This CDR3 is 16 amino acids long. CDR3 DNA: TGTGCCAGCAGCAAAGTAGCGTGGTGCGGCACCGGGGAGCTGTTTTTT. This translates into CASSKVAWCGTGELFF.

The V and J genes are TRBV4-1 and TRBJ2-7, with 9 bases aligning to TRBD1. After removal of 4 bases from V and 2 bases from J, the junction contained 6 bases not matched to a gene. Germline CDR1 reads MGHRA; CDR2 reads YSYEKL. This CDR3 comprises 15 residues. The CDR3 sequence: CASSLPGQGAYEQYF. The CDR3 region has the DNA TGCGCCAGCAGCCTTCCGGGACAGGGAGCCTACGAGCAGTACTTC.

The J gene is TRBJ2-7, the V gene TRBV10-3; tentative D call: TRBD1 (5 bases). Germline lookup yields CDR1 ENHRY and CDR2 SYGVKD. The CDR3 contains 14 residues. V dropped 6 bases and J dropped 1 base, with 13 bases sitting between them. This CDR3 reads CAIRSTDGSYEQYF. The CDR3 DNA reads TGTGCCATCAGATCGACAGACGGGTCCTACGAGCAGTACTTC.

The chain carries TRBV7-2 and TRBJ2-7, with 7 nucleotides matching TRBD2. Germline lookup yields CDR1 SGHTA and CDR2 FQGNSA. This CDR3 has 15 amino acids. V trimming: 7 bases; J trimming: 3 bases; junction bases outside the gene matches: 12. Written as DNA, the CDR3 is TGTGCCAGCACCCGAAGCGGGACTAACCACTACGAGCAGTACTTC. Amino acid sequence: CASTRSGTNHYEQYF.

V usage is TRBV7-9 and J usage is TRBJ1-2; TRBD1 matches 9 bases. Per germline, CDR1 SEHNR and CDR2 FQNEAQ (reference sequence). V lost 3 bases to trimming and J lost 2 bases; unmatched junction nucleotides: 7. CDR3 length: 16 residues. As DNA, the CDR3 is TGTGCCAGCAGCTTTACTCCGGGACAGGGAAACTATGGCTACACCTTC. Translation: CASSFTPGQGNYGYTF. The whole variable domain, filled in from reference TRBV7-9 and TRBJ1-2, reads DTGVSQNPRHKITKRGQNVTFRCDPISEHNRLYWYRQTLGQGPEFLTYFQNEAQLEKSRLLSDRFSAERPKGSFSTLEIQRTEQGDSAMYLCASSFTPGQGNYGYTFGSGTRLTVV.

The chain employs TRBV5-6 and TRBJ1-2; tentative D call: TRBD1 (5 bases). Trimming took off 4 bases at V and 6 bases at J, with 13 bases between the two ends. Germline V gene data show CDR1 as SGHDT and CDR2 as YYEEEE. The CDR3 has 13 residues. The CDR3 DNA sequence: TGTGCCAGCAGCCCCGGGGGGAGCAATGGCTACACCTTC. It translates to CASSPGGSNGYTF.

The V call is TRBV2, the J call TRBJ1-5, with D possibly matching TRBD1 (5 bases). CDR3 length equals 15 residues. Germline loops: CDR1 SNHLY, CDR2 FYNNEI. Trimming stripped 6 bases from V and 4 bases from J, with 16 bases between. The CDR3 DNA sequence: TGTGCCAGCAGACGACAGTTGGGCCTTAATCAGCCCCAGCATTTT. Translation gives CASRRQLGLNQPQHF.

The rearrangement joins TRBV29-1 to TRBJ2-3; the D gene is possibly TRBD1 (6 bases). The CDR3 spans 15 residues. Germline loops: CDR1 SQVTM, CDR2 ANQGSEA. Trimming removed 7 bases from V and 0 bases from J, with 17 bases in between. The CDR3 DNA sequence: TGCAGCGGGGGGCCGGGACGATCTAGCACAGATACGCAGTATTTT. Translation gives CSGGPGRSSTDTQYF.

This clone came up a few times. The J gene is TRBJ1-2, the V gene TRBV5-6, with TRBD1 as a possible D gene (6 bases). CDR3 length: 14 residues. Germline-derived CDR1 and CDR2 are SGHDT and YYEEEE. Trimming shortened V by 1 base and J by 3 bases, and 10 bases separated the two germline ends. CDR3 region: CASSLTGKDYGYTF. The CDR3, as DNA: TGTGCCAGCAGCTTGACAGGGAAGGACTATGGCTACACCTTC.

V usage is TRBV6-4 and J usage is TRBJ2-2; 9 bases align to TRBD2. The V and J ends lost 8 bases and 4 bases, in that order; junction bases with no gene match: 5. The CDR3 contains 14 residues. CDR1 is MRHNA, CDR2 SNTAGT, per germline. CDR3 bases: TGTGCCAGCGGTGCGGGGGGGCCCACCGGGGAGCTGTTTTTT. Protein sequence: CASGAGGPTGELFF.

The rearrangement uses TRBV15 and TRBJ2-4; 7 nucleotides agree with TRBD1. CDR1 and CDR2 from the germline V gene are LNHNV and YYDKDF (reference sequence). The CDR3 extends over 16 amino acids. The junction had 4 bases not matched to a gene; V was cut back by 0 bases and J by 2 bases. In nucleotides, the CDR3 is TGTGCCACCAGCAGAGAGGGAAGGGGGCCCAAAAACATTCAGTACTTC. It translates to CATSREGRGPKNIQYF.

This clone came up a few times. In nucleotides, the CDR3 is TGTGCTAGTGGTTTAGGGGATTTCTCCTCCTACGAGCAGTACTTC. Translated: CASGLGDFSSYEQYF. V usage is TRBV12-5 and J usage is TRBJ2-7; TRBD1 might be the D (5 bases). The CDR3 runs 15 residues. Deletions cut 3 bases from V and 0 bases from J, with 12 bases between. Germline-derived CDR1 and CDR2 are LGHNT and FRNRAP.

The gene calls are TRBV27 and TRBJ2-3, with 12 positions matching TRBD2. Germline V gene data show CDR1 as MNHEY and CDR2 as SMNVEV (reference sequence). The CDR3 has 14 residues. The junction had 3 bases not matched to a gene; V was cut back by 6 bases and J by 5 bases. DNA of the CDR3: TGTGCCAGCAGCCGGGGACTAGCGGGAGATACGCAGTATTTT. This gives the protein CASSRGLAGDTQYF.

This clone was counted between two and nine times. V and J are TRBV29-1 and TRBJ1-2; D is unclear. From germline, CDR1 is SQVTM and CDR2 ANQGSEA. The CDR3 extends over 18 amino acids. V shed 2 bases and J shed 2 bases, with 24 bases lying between them. The CDR3 sequence: CSVEIFRHGKELNYGYTF. The DNA of the CDR3 is TGCAGCGTTGAAATCTTTAGGCACGGAAAGGAGCTGAACTATGGCTACACCTTC.

The rearrangement joins TRBV28 to TRBJ1-4; TRBD1 is a possible D gene (6 bases). The germline V gene encodes CDR1 MDHEN and CDR2 SYDVKM. The CDR3 length is 16 residues. Trimming left V 7 bases short and J 7 bases short, with 22 bases between. The CDR3: CASTSPITGSSEKLFF. The CDR3, as DNA: TGTGCCAGCACTTCCCCAATCACAGGGTCGAGTGAAAAACTGTTTTTT.

This clone has just one count. The genes are TRBV10-1 and TRBJ2-1; 7 bases map to TRBD1. Trimming cost V 7 bases and J 5 bases; bases outside gene matches: 8. The germline V gene encodes CDR1 WNHNN and CDR2 SYGVQD (reference sequence). The CDR3 spans 14 residues. As DNA, the CDR3 is TGCGCCAGCACCTCGGACAGGAGAGACAATGAGCAGTTCTTC. Encoded protein: CASTSDRRDNEQFF.

The chain has TRBV6-5 and TRBJ2-1, with a weak D call TRBD2 (6 bases). The CDR3 runs to 15 residues. Trimming took off 4 bases at V and 1 base at J, with 11 bases between the two ends. In germline, CDR1 is MNHEY, CDR2 SVGAGI. The CDR3 DNA sequence: TGTGCCAGCAGTTCGGGACTTTATTCCTACAATGAGCAGTTCTTC. Its protein product is CASSSGLYSYNEQFF.

The chain is built from TRBV19 and TRBJ1-1, with 12 nucleotides matching TRBD1. Germline loops: CDR1 LNHDA, CDR2 SQIVND (reference sequence). Trimming took 1 base from V and 11 from J; bases not matched to a gene: 5. The CDR3 is 14 residues long. This CDR3 is CASSIVGQGARAFF. The CDR3 DNA is TGTGCCAGTAGTATAGTGGGACAGGGGGCGCGGGCTTTCTTT.

The V call is TRBV14, the J call TRBJ2-7, with 9 bases fitting TRBD1. With 1 base clipped from V and 5 bases from J, the junction kept 6 bases outside the gene matches. In germline, CDR1 is SGHDN, CDR2 FVKESK. This CDR3 is 15 amino acids long. The CDR3 region is CASSQVGGQGDEQYF. The CDR3 coding sequence is TGTGCCAGCAGCCAAGTCGGGGGACAGGGCGACGAGCAGTACTTC.

V is TRBV4-3 and J is TRBJ1-2; D call uncertain. This CDR3 has 16 residues. In germline, CDR1 is LGHNA, CDR2 YSLEER. V lost 0 bases, J lost 6 bases, and 17 bases lay in between. CDR3 in amino acids: CASSQDLAPRSHGYTF. In DNA form, the CDR3 reads TGCGCCAGCAGCCAAGATCTCGCTCCCAGGTCCCATGGCTACACCTTC.